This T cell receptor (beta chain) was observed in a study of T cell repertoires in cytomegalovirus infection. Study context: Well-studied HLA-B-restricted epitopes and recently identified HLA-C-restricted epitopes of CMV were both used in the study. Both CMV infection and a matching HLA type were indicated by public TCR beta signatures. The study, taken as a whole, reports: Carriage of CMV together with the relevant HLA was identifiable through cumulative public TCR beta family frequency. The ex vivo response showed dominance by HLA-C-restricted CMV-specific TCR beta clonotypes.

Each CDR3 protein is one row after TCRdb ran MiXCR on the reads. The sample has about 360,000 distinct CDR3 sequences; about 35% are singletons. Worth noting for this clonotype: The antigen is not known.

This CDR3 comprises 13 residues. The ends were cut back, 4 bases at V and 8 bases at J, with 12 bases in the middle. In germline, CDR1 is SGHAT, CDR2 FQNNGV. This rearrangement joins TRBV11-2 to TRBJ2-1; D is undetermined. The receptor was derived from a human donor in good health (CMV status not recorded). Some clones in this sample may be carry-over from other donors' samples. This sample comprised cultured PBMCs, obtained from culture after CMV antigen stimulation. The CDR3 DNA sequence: TGTGCCAGCAGCTCCCGAGAGATACATGAGCAGTTCTTC. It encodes CASSSREIHEQFF.